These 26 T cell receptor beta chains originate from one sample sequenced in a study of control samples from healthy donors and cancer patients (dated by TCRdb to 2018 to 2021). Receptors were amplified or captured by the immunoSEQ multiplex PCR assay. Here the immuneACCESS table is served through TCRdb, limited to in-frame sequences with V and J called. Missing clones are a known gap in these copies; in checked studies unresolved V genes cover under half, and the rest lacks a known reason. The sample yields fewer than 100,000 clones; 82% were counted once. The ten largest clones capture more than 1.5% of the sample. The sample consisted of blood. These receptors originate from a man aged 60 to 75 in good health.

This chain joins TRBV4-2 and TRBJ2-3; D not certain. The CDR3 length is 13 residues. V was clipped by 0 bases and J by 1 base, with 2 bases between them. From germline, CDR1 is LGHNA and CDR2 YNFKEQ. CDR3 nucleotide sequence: TGTGCCAGCAGCCAAGAGGGCACAGATACGCAGTATTTT. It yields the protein CASSQEGTDTQYF.

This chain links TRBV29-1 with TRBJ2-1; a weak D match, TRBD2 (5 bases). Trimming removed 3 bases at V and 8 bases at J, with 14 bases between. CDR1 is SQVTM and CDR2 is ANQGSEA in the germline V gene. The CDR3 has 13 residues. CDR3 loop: CSVEDWSRDEQFF. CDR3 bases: TGCAGCGTTGAGGACTGGTCTCGGGATGAGCAGTTCTTC.

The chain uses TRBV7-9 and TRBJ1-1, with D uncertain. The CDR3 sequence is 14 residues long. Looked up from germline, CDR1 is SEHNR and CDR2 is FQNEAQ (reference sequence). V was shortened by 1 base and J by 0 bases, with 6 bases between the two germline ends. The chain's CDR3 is CASSLEGLNTEAFF. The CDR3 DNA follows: TGTGCCAGCAGCTTAGAAGGGTTGAACACTGAAGCTTTCTTT.

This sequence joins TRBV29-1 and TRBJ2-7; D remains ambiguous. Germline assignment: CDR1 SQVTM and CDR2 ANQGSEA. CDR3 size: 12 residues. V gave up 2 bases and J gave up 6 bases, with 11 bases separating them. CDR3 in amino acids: CSVESIYSEQYF. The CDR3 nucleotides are TGCAGCGTTGAATCCATTTACTCCGAGCAGTACTTC.

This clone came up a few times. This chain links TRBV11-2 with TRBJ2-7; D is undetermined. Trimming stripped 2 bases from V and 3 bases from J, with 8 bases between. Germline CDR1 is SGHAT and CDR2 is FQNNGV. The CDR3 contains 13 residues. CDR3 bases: TGTGCCAGCAGCTTATACGTAAACTACGAGCAGTACTTC. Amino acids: CASSLYVNYEQYF.

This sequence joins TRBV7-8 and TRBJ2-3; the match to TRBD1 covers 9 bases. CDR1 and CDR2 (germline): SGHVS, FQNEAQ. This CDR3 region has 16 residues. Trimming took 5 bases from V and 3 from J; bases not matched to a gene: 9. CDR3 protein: CASSLRTGGGTDTQYF. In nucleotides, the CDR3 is TGTGCCAGCAGCCTACGAACAGGGGGCGGAACAGATACGCAGTATTTT.

CDR3 amino acids: CASSGEVDQPQHF. CDR3 sequence (DNA): TGTGCCAGCAGTGGTGAGGTTGATCAGCCCCAGCATTTT. V gene TRBV2 combines with J gene TRBJ1-5; D is undetermined. The CDR3 extends over 13 amino acids. V lost 4 bases, J lost 5 bases, and 9 bases lay in between. The germline gives CDR1 SNHLY, CDR2 FYNNEI.

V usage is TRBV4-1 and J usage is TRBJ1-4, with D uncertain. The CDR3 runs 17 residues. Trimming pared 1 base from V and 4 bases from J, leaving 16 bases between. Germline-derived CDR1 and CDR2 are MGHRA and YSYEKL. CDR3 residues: CASSQALVKAGNEKLFF. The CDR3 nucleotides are TGCGCCAGCAGCCAAGCGTTAGTAAAGGCGGGTAATGAAAAACTGTTTTTT.

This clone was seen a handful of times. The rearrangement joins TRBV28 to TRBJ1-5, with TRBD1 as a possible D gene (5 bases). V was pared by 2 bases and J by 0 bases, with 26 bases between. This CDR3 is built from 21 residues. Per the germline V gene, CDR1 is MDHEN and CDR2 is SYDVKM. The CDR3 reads CASSLGQAGHFVGYSNQPQHF. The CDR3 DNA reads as TGTGCCAGCAGTTTAGGCCAGGCAGGACATTTCGTGGGTTATAGCAATCAGCCCCAGCATTTT. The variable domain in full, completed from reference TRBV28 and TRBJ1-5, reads DVKVTQSSRYLVKRTGEKVFLECVQDMDHENMFWYRQDPGLGLRLIYFSYDVKMKEKGDIPEGYSVSREKKERFSLILESASTNQTSMYLCASSLGQAGHFVGYSNQPQHFGDGTRLSIL.

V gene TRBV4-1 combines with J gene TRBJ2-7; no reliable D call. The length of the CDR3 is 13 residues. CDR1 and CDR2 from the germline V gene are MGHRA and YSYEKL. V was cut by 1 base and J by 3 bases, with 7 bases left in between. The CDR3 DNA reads TGCGCCAGCAGCCAAGGTACCATCTACGAGCAGTACTTC. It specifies CASSQGTIYEQYF.

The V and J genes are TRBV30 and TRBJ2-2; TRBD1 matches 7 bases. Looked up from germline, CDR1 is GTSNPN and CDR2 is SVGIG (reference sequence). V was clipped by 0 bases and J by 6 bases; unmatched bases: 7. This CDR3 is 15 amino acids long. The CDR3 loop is CAWSVFGQGAGELFF. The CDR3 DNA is TGTGCCTGGAGTGTATTTGGGCAGGGGGCCGGGGAGCTGTTTTTT.

This chain's CDR3 is CASSANWGTGDSGNTIYF. The CDR3 DNA is TGTGCCAGCAGTGCGAATTGGGGGACAGGGGACTCTGGAAACACCATATATTTT. The chain couples TRBV25-1 to TRBJ1-3; TRBD1 matches 10 bases. The CDR3 is 18 amino acids. The germline V gene encodes CDR1 MGHDK and CDR2 SYGVNS. V trimming: 4 bases; J trimming: 0 bases; junction bases outside the gene matches: 9.

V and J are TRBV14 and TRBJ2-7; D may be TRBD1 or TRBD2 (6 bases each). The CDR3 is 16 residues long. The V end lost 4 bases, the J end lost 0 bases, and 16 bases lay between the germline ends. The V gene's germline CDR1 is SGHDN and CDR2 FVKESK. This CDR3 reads CASSRGGDTVSYEQYF. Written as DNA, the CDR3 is TGTGCCAGCAGCCGAGGCGGGGACACCGTCTCCTACGAGCAGTACTTC.

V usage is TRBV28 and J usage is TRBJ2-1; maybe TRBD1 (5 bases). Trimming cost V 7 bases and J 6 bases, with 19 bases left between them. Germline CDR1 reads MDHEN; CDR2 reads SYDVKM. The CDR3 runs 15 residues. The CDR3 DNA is TGTGCCAGCACCCTAGGGGCCAACTCGGGCAATGAGCAGTTCTTC. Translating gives CASTLGANSGNEQFF.

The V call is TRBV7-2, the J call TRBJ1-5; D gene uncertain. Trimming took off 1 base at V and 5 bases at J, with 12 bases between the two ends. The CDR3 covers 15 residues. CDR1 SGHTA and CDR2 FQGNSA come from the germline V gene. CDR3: CASSLGWDRDQPQHF. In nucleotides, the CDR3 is TGTGCCAGCAGCTTAGGCTGGGATCGAGATCAGCCCCAGCATTTT.

The DNA of the CDR3 is TGTGCCAGTAGTATAGATACAGGGTTCAGGCAAGAGACCCAGTACTTC. This codes for CASSIDTGFRQETQYF. The chain recombines TRBV19 with TRBJ2-5, with D possibly being TRBD1 (6 bases). Looked up from germline, CDR1 is LNHDA and CDR2 is SQIVND (reference sequence). The V end lost 0 bases, the J end lost 2 bases, and 13 bases lay between the germline ends. CDR3 length: 16 residues. Drawing the rest from reference TRBV19 and TRBJ2-5, the complete variable domain is DGGITQSPKYLFRKEGQNVTLSCEQNLNHDAMYWYRQDPGQGLRLIYYSQIVNDFQKGDIAEGYSVSREKKESFPLTVTSAQKNPTAFYLCASSIDTGFRQETQYFGPGTRLLVL.

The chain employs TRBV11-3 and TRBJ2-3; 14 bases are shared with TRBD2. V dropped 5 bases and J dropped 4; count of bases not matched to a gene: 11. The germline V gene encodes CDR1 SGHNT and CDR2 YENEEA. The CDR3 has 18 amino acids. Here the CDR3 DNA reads TGTGCCAGCAGCCATGCATCGGGACTAGCGGGAGTGGCAGATACGCAGTATTTT. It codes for CASSHASGLAGVADTQYF.

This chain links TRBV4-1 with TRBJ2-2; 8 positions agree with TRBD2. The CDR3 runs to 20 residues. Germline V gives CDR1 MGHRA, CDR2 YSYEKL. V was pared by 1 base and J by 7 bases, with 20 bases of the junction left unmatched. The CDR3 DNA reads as TGCGCCAGCAGCCAAGTCCCACTCCCGGGACTAGGCGTTCGAGTCGGGGAGCTGTTTTTT. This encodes CASSQVPLPGLGVRVGELFF.

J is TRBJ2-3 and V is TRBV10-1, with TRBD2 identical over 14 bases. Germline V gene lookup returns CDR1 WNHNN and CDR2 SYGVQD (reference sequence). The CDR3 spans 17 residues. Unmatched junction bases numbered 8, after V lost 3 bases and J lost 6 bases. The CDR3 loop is CASSDPRLAGGLDTQYF. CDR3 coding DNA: TGCGCCAGCAGTGACCCTCGACTAGCGGGAGGGCTGGATACGCAGTATTTT.

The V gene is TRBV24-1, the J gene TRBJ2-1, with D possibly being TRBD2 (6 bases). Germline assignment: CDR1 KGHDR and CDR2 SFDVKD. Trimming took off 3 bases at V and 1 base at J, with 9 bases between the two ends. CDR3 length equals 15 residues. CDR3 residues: CATSDGDLSYNEQFF. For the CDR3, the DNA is TGTGCCACCAGTGATGGGGACTTGTCCTACAATGAGCAGTTCTTC.

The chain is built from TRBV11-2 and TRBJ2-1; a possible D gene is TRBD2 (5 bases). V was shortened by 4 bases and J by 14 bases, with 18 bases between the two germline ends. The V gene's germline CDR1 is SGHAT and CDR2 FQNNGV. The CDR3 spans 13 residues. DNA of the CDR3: TGTGCCAGCAGCTCACTACTCGCGGAGGTAGAGTTCTTC. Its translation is CASSSLLAEVEFF.

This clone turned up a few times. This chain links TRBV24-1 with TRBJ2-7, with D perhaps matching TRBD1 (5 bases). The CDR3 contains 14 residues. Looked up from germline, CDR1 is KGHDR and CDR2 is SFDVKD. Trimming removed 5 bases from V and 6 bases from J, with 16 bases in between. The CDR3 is CATSATLGQGEQYF. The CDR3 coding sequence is TGTGCCACCAGTGCCACTCTGGGGCAGGGCGAGCAGTACTTC.

The DNA of the CDR3 is TGTGCCAGCTCGATGGCCGGGGAGCTGTTTTTT. Protein product: CASSMAGELFF. The chain combines TRBV11-2 with TRBJ2-2, with D uncertain. Germline-derived CDR1 and CDR2 are SGHAT and FQNNGV. V lost 8 bases, J lost 6 bases, and 7 bases lay in between. The length of the CDR3 is 11 residues. Filled out from reference TRBV11-2 and TRBJ2-2, the complete variable domain reads EAGVAQSPRYKIIEKRQSVAFWCNPISGHATLYWYQQILGQGPKLLIQFQNNGVVDDSQLPKDRFSAERLKGVDSTLKIQPAKLEDSAVYLCASSMAGELFFGEGSRLTVL.

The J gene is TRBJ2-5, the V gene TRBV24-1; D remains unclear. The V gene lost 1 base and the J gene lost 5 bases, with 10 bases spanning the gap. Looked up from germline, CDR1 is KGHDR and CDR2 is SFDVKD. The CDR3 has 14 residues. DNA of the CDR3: TGTGCCACCAGTGATTTTCCACCTCAGGAGACCCAGTACTTC. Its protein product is CATSDFPPQETQYF.

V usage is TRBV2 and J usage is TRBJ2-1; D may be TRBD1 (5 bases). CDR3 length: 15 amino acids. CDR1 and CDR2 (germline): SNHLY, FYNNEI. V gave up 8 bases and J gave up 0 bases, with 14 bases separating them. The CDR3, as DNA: TGTGCCAGCGATACAGGTGCCAGCTCCTACAATGAGCAGTTCTTC. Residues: CASDTGASSYNEQFF.

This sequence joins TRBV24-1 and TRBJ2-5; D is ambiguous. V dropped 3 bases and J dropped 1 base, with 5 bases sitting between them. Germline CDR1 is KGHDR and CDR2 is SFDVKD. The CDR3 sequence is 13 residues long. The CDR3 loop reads CATSDPSQETQYF. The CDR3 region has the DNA TGTGCCACCAGTGATCCGTCCCAAGAGACCCAGTACTTC.